The rows below give T cell receptor beta chains drawn from one sample of a study of cytotoxic CD8 clonotypes in ibrutinib-treated CLL. Sequencing used immunoSEQ multiplex PCR; TCRdb keeps in-frame clones, though not all of them. The table includes about 57,000 clones, approximately 60% detected once. The sequencing used PBMCs, collected after 24 months of ibrutinib treatment. These receptors came from a human donor with chronic lymphocytic leukemia. Each CDR3 is given with its conserved first and last residue. The D gene is left open where the match is weak. Only part of the rows carry a size: once, few, many, or a class if the clone is expanded.

TRBD2	TRBV11-1	-	17	TRBJ2-1	TGTGCCAGCAGCACCAGGACTAGCTCGTGGAGCGGGAATGAGCAGTTCTTC	CASSTRTSSWSGNEQFF
-	TRBV18	-	14	TRBJ1-1	TGTGCCAGCTCACCGAAAGGAGGGAACACTGAAGCTTTCTTT	CASSPKGGNTEAFF
-	TRBV6-5	few	12	TRBJ2-7	TGTGCCAGCAGTGAGAGCTCCTACGAGCAGTACTTC	CASSESSYEQYF
-	TRBV7-9	once	14	TRBJ1-4	TGTGCCAGCAGCTGGGGGGCAACTAATGAAAAACTGTTTTTT	CASSWGATNEKLFF
-	TRBV28	few	17	TRBJ1-3	TGTGCCAGCAGTTTAATACAGGGTAACTTGGCTGGAAACACCATATATTTT	CASSLIQGNLAGNTIYF
TRBD2	TRBV6-8	-	15	TRBJ2-7	TGTGCCAGCAGATTCCTGCCGGGACTAGCGATGGGACAGTACTTC	CASRFLPGLAMGQYF
-	TRBV28	few	16	TRBJ2-7	TGTGCCAGCAGTTTAGTCGTCAGGCCAACAACCTACGAGCAGTACTTC	CASSLVVRPTTYEQYF
TRBD2	TRBV18	-	15	TRBJ2-1	TGTGCCAGCTCACCCCGACTAGCGGGGGTAGGTGAGCAGTTCTTC	CASSPRLAGVGEQFF
TRBD2	TRBV2	once	17	TRBJ2-5	TGTGCCAGCAGTGTTCCCACTAGCGGGGGGCGATGGGAGACCCAGTACTTC	CASSVPTSGGRWETQYF
-	TRBV2	few	13	TRBJ1-1	TGTGCCAGCAGTCATAGGGGGACCACTGAAGCTTTCTTT	CASSHRGTTEAFF
TRBD1	TRBV30	-	17	TRBJ1-3	TGTGCCTGGAGTTATGAGGGACAGGGGGCGCTGGGAAACACCATATATTTT	CAWSYEGQGALGNTIYF
-	TRBV11-2	-	13	TRBJ1-2	TGTGCCAGCAGCATCAGGGGTCTCAGGGGCTACACCTTC	CASSIRGLRGYTF
-	TRBV18	many	13	TRBJ1-1	TGTGCCAGCTCACCAGGGGCGAACACTGAAGCTTTCTTT	CASSPGANTEAFF
-	TRBV5-1	-	15	TRBJ2-1	TGCGCCAGCAGCTTGGGTAGAAGCTCCTACAATGAGCAGTTCTTC	CASSLGRSSYNEQFF
TRBD2	TRBV6-5	-	13	TRBJ2-3	TGTGCCAGCAGACTAGCGGGGGCTTATACGCAGTATTTT	CASRLAGAYTQYF
TRBD2	TRBV5-1	few	15	TRBJ2-2	TGCGCCAGCAGCTTGCCGGGGGGTTTCACCGGGGAGCTGTTTTTT	CASSLPGGFTGELFF
-	TRBV28	-	14	TRBJ1-5	TGTGCCAGCAGTCGTTATAGGGGAAATCAGCCCCAGCATTTT	CASSRYRGNQPQHF
TRBD2	TRBV19	once	15	TRBJ2-2	TGTGCCGCCAAGGCGGGACTAGCTTCCACCGGGGAGCTGTTTTTT	CAAKAGLASTGELFF
-	TRBV27	-	10	TRBJ2-5	TGTGCCAACCCTCAAGAGACCCAGTACTTC	CANPQETQYF
-	TRBV5-1	-	15	TRBJ2-2	TGCGCCAGCAGCCTAAGGGCAGCCTTCACCGGGGAGCTGTTTTTT	CASSLRAAFTGELFF
TRBD2	TRBV2	-	15	TRBJ2-3	TGTGCCAGCGATAGCGGGGGGGCCGGGTCAGATACGCAGTATTTT	CASDSGGAGSDTQYF
TRBD1	TRBV19	-	15	TRBJ2-3	TGTGCCAGTAGTCCGGGACAGCTTACCACAGATACGCAGTATTTT	CASSPGQLTTDTQYF
TRBD2	TRBV27	-	16	TRBJ2-2	TGTGCCAGCACCCCTAGCGGGAGGGCCCTCACCGGGGAGCTGTTTTTT	CASTPSGRALTGELFF
-	TRBV2	-	15	TRBJ1-2	TGTGCCAGCGTGGTAGAGACCGGGACGACGGCTGGCTACACCTTC	CASVVETGTTAGYTF
-	TRBV5-8	-	12	TRBJ1-5	TGTGCCAGCAGCTTTTCCAATCAGCCCCAGCATTTT	CASSFSNQPQHF
-	TRBV28	-	10	TRBJ2-1	TGTGCCAGCAGTACAACACGGCAGTTCTTC	CASSTTRQFF
TRBD1	TRBV29-1	-	11	TRBJ1-4	TGCAGCGGGGGACAGAATGAAAAACTGTTTTTT	CSGGQNEKLFF
TRBD2	TRBV7-9	-	14	TRBJ2-1	TGTGCCAGCAGCACGGGACTAGCGGGAAACGAGCAGTTCTTC	CASSTGLAGNEQFF
-	TRBV7-8	-	15	TRBJ1-5	TGTGCCAGCAGCCCAAGGTGGGGGTCCGTTCAGCCCCAGCATTTT	CASSPRWGSVQPQHF